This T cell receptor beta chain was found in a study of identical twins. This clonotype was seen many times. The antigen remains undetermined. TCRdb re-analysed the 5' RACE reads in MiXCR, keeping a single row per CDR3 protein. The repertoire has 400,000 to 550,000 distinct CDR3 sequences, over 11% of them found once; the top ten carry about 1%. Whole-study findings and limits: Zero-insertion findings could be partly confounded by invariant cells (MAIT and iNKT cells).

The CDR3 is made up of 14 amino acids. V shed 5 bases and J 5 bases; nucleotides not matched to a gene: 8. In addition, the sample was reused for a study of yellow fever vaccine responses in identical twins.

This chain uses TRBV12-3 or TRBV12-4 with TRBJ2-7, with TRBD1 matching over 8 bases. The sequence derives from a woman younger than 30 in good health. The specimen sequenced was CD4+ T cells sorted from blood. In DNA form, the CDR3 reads TGTGCCAGCAGTCTCGACAGGGGAAGCCACGAGCAGTACTTC. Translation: CASSLDRGSHEQYF.